The rows below give T cell receptor beta chains drawn from one sample of a study of shared clonotypes between healthy human individuals. TCRdb keeps only in-frame clones here, not all; method: immunoSEQ multiplex PCR. This sample has about 2 million clones, with 85% to 95% found just once. The sequenced material came from naive CD8+ T cells sorted from blood. The receptor set was obtained from a man between 18 and 35 years old in good health. CDR3s include the opening cysteine and the closing phenylalanine or tryptophan. D genes are given only for firm matches. The size field is filled for only some rows; it gives once, few, many or a size class.

D gene	clone size	J gene	V gene	CDR3 DNA	CDR3 protein
-	-	TRBJ1-5	TRBV5-6	TGTGCCAGCAGCTTGGCAGGAGTATGGCCCCAGCATTTT	CASSLAGVWPQHF
-	-	TRBJ2-7	TRBV18	TGTGCCAGCACACTACCGGGGGGCAAATACGAGCAGTACTTC	CASTLPGGKYEQYF
TRBD1	-	TRBJ2-7	TRBV9	TGTGCCAGCAGCGTAGAGGGGGCGGGCGAGCAGTACTTC	CASSVEGAGEQYF
TRBD2	once	TRBJ2-5	TRBV4-3	TGCGCCAGCAGCCAAGAACTACTAGCGGGAATGAAAGAGACCCAGTACTTC	CASSQELLAGMKETQYF
TRBD1	-	TRBJ1-3	TRBV5-4	TGTGCCAGCAGCTCAGACAAAAGCCCCGGGACAGATAATGGAAACACCATATATTTT	CASSSDKSPGTDNGNTIYF
TRBD1	-	TRBJ2-7	TRBV6-5	TGTGCCAGCAGTTACTCGGGACAGGGGTCCAACGAGCAGTACTTC	CASSYSGQGSNEQYF
-	-	TRBJ2-7	TRBV29-1	TGCAGCGTTGAAAAACCGGGAGCCCTCCCCTACGAGCAGTACTTC	CSVEKPGALPYEQYF
-	-	TRBJ1-2	TRBV4-1	TGCGCCAGCAGCCCCTTATTGGGGGGAGACTATGGCTACACCTTC	CASSPLLGGDYGYTF
-	-	TRBJ2-1	TRBV30	TGTGCCTGGAGAGCGGATTTCTCCTACAATGAGCAGTTCTTC	CAWRADFSYNEQFF
TRBD2	-	TRBJ2-7	TRBV7-9	TGTGCCAGCAGCTTCGGGGGGAGCGCGTACGAGCAGTACTTC	CASSFGGSAYEQYF
TRBD2	-	TRBJ2-1	TRBV4-1	TGCGCCAGCAGCCAAATCGGGAGGGTGAACCACAATGAGCAGTTCTTC	CASSQIGRVNHNEQFF
TRBD2	-	TRBJ2-3	TRBV29-1	TGCAGCGTCCTATTTCCGCTAGGACTAGCGGGAGCGTCTAGCACAGATACGCAGTATTTT	CSVLFPLGLAGASSTDTQYF
-	-	TRBJ1-1	TRBV28	TGTGCCAGCAGGGCACAGGAATCGTACACTGAAGCTTTCTTT	CASRAQESYTEAFF
-	-	TRBJ1-5	TRBV19	TGTGCCAGTCTCCCGCCGGCGTCGGAGGGCACCCAGCATTTT	CASLPPASEGTQHF
-	-	TRBJ2-7	TRBV19	TGTGCCAGTAGTATAGATCTGGGAACGTCGTACGAGCAGTACTTC	CASSIDLGTSYEQYF
-	-	TRBJ2-3	TRBV7-9	TGTGCCAGCAGCTTAGAAGGCAGTAGCACAGATACGCAGTATTTT	CASSLEGSSTDTQYF
TRBD1	-	TRBJ1-2	TRBV7-6	TGTGCCAGCAGCCGGGACAGGGCCTTAGCTAACTATGGCTACACCTTC	CASSRDRALANYGYTF
TRBD2	-	TRBJ2-5	TRBV2	TGTGCCAGCTTCTGGACTAGCGGGGGGGGAGAGACCCAGTACTTC	CASFWTSGGGETQYF
-	-	TRBJ2-2	TRBV29-1	TGCAGCGTTGTTTCCCTGGACACCGGGGAGCTGTTTTTT	CSVVSLDTGELFF
-	-	TRBJ2-2	TRBV29-1	TGCAGCGTTGAGCAGGGGTCGAACACCGGGGAGCTGTTTTTT	CSVEQGSNTGELFF
-	-	TRBJ2-2	TRBV7-9	TGTGCCAGCAGCCCAGAAGGGAACACCGGGGAGCTGTTTTTT	CASSPEGNTGELFF
-	-	TRBJ1-2	TRBV28	TGTGCCAGCCCAACGCCGGGGGTGTGGGTTGGCTACACCTTC	CASPTPGVWVGYTF
-	-	TRBJ1-6	TRBV28	TGTGCCAGCAGTTTAAGGACGGATAATTCACCCCTCCACTTT	CASSLRTDNSPLHF
-	few	TRBJ1-1	TRBV5-4	TGTGCCAGCAGACTCGACAAGAACACTGAAGCTTTCTTT	CASRLDKNTEAFF
-	-	TRBJ1-1	TRBV7-9	TGTGCCAGCAGCTTACCCAGAAACACTGAAGCTTTCTTT	CASSLPRNTEAFF
-	-	TRBJ2-5	TRBV28	TGTGCCAGCAGTTTTTGGGAAGAAGAGACCCAGTACTTC	CASSFWEEETQYF